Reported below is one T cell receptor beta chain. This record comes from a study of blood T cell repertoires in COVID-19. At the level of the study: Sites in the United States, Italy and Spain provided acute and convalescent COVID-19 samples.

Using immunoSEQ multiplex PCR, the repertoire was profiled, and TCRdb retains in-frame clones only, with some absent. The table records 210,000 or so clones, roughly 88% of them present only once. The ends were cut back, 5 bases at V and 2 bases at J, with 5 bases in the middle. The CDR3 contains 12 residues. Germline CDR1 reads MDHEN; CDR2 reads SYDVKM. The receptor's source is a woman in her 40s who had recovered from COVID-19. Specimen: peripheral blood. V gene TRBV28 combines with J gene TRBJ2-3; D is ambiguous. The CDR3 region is CASSPYTDTQYF. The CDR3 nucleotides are TGTGCCAGCAGTCCGTACACAGATACGCAGTATTTT.